These 27 T cell receptor beta chains originate from one sample sequenced in a study of post-analysis software for immune sequencing data. Study-wide findings and caveats: TRBV5-6, TRBV5-1 and TRBV20-1 belonged to a set of about five TRBV segments that were more frequent in patients than controls.

Prepared TCR beta cDNA libraries contained unique molecular identifiers. TCRdb reprocessed the PCR reads with MiXCR, giving one entry per CDR3 protein. The sample holds about 150,000 distinct CDR3 sequences, over 25% seen once. These receptors have no identified antigens. The sequenced material came from blood. All receptors come from a girl aged 5 to 17 with multiple sclerosis.

This clonotype was seen at least ten times. This chain links TRBV27 with TRBJ2-1; TRBD1 agrees at 7 bases. The V segment lost 6 bases and the J segment 1 base; nucleotides outside the gene matches: 3. This CDR3 has 14 amino acids. CDR1 is MNHEY, CDR2 SMNVEV, per germline (reference sequence). The CDR3 loop is CASSLQGSYNEQFF. The CDR3 coding sequence is TGTGCCAGCAGCCTACAGGGGTCCTACAATGAGCAGTTCTTC.

This clonotype has a count of ten or more. This chain connects TRBV29-1 to TRBJ1-1, with unresolved D. CDR3 size: 14 residues. Looked up from germline, CDR1 is SQVTM and CDR2 is ANQGSEA. Trimming left V 6 bases short and J 3 bases short, with 17 bases between. CDR3 DNA sequence: TGCAGCGTGGCCCCTCCCGGACGGTACACTGAAGCTTTCTTT. It encodes CSVAPPGRYTEAFF.

Many counts were recorded for this clonotype. The genes are TRBV5-1 and TRBJ2-4; D may be TRBD2 (5 bases). The CDR3 spans 15 residues. Looked up from germline, CDR1 is SGHRS and CDR2 is YFSETQ. V lost 0 bases to trimming and J lost 8 bases, with 15 bases between them. CDR3 DNA sequence: TGCGCCAGCAGCTTGGGGAGCGGACCTGTGGACATTCAGTACTTC. Residues: CASSLGSGPVDIQYF.

A few counts support this clonotype. The V and J genes are TRBV6-1 and TRBJ2-1; perhaps TRBD1 as D (6 bases). V lost 4 bases and J 7 bases, leaving 17 bases between the germline ends. The CDR3 consists of 15 residues. Germline V CDR1 and CDR2: MNHNS, SASEGT. In DNA, the CDR3 is TGTGCCAGCAGTGTAGACAGTCAGGGGTGGAATGAGCAGTTCTTC. Its protein is CASSVDSQGWNEQFF.

This clonotype was detected many times. The V call is TRBV10-2, the J call TRBJ1-2, with 7 nucleotides matching TRBD1. Per germline, CDR1 WSHSY and CDR2 SAAADI. This CDR3 comprises 14 residues. The junction had 6 bases not matched to a gene; V was cut back by 8 bases and J by 0 bases. In DNA form, the CDR3 reads TGCGCCAGCCTGGGGACAGCCCCTAACTATGGCTACACCTTC. This sequence encodes CASLGTAPNYGYTF.

In the case of this clonotype: A much larger clone differs from this one at a single base, so this may be a read error. The chain uses TRBV11-1 and TRBJ2-5, with D unresolved. The CDR3 totals 14 residues. CDR1 is SGHAT, CDR2 FQDESV, per germline (reference sequence). The CDR3 DNA reads as TGTGCCAGCAGCTTAAATGACATTCAAGAGACCCAGGACTTC. Encoded protein: CASSLNDIQETQDF.

This clonotype was counted at least ten times. This chain connects TRBV10-3 to TRBJ1-4; D remains ambiguous. The CDR3 covers 15 residues. Trimming took 5 bases from V and 6 from J, leaving 16 bases between them. The germline gives CDR1 ENHRY, CDR2 SYGVKD. The chain's CDR3 is CAISSGPTGDEKLFF. In nucleotides, the CDR3 is TGTGCCATCAGTTCCGGGCCTACTGGAGATGAAAAACTGTTTTTT.

J is TRBJ1-1 and V is TRBV4-1; 10 bases fit TRBD1. CDR1 and CDR2 from the germline V gene are MGHRA and YSYEKL. J gave up 0 bases and V 0 bases, and 13 bases lay outside the gene matches. The CDR3 runs to 20 residues. The CDR3 bases are TGCGCCAGCAGCCAAGATCGAATCCGGGACAGGGGCCGGATGAACACTGAAGCTTTCTTT. Amino acids: CASSQDRIRDRGRMNTEAFF.

This clonotype was counted between two and nine times. The CDR3 DNA sequence: TGTGCCAGCCGTAGACTAGCGGGATCAAGAGATACGCAGTATTTT. This gives the protein CASRRLAGSRDTQYF. This sequence joins TRBV2 and TRBJ2-3; 11 nucleotides agree with TRBD2. Unmatched junction bases numbered 9, after V lost 8 bases and J lost 5 bases. The CDR3 is made up of 15 amino acids. Germline V lookup: CDR1 SNHLY, CDR2 FYNNEI.

This clonotype was seen a single time. The chain recombines TRBV15 with TRBJ1-3; possibly TRBD1 for D (5 bases). Looked up from germline, CDR1 is LNHNV and CDR2 is YYDKDF (reference sequence). V was clipped by 0 bases and J by 4 bases, with 10 bases between them. The CDR3 runs 15 residues. CDR3: CATSREGQGGNTIYF. CDR3 coding DNA: TGTGCCACCAGCAGAGAAGGGCAGGGAGGAAACACCATATATTTT.

This clonotype was seen ten or more times. The rearrangement uses TRBV7-9 and TRBJ1-2, with D uncertain. CDR3 size: 13 residues. Germline CDR1 and CDR2: SEHNR and FQNEAQ (reference sequence). V was shortened by 5 bases and J by 3 bases, with 10 bases between the two germline ends. This CDR3 is CASSPGLDYGYTF. The CDR3 nucleotides read TGTGCCAGCAGCCCCGGTTTAGACTATGGCTACACCTTC. Supplemented by reference TRBV7-9 and TRBJ1-2, the full variable domain reads DTGVSQNPRHKITKRGQNVTFRCDPISEHNRLYWYRQTLGQGPEFLTYFQNEAQLEKSRLLSDRFSAERPKGSFSTLEIQRTEQGDSAMYLCASSPGLDYGYTFGSGTRLTVV.

The chain links TRBV5-1 to TRBJ1-1, with a possible D match to TRBD1 (5 bases). This CDR3 comprises 15 residues. Per germline, CDR1 SGHRS and CDR2 YFSETQ. V was cut by 4 bases and J by 1 base, with 14 bases left in between. The CDR3 nucleotides are TGCGCCAGCAGCCGTTTTGGGACCTCGAACACTGAAGCTTTCTTT. Protein sequence: CASSRFGTSNTEAFF.

This clonotype was observed a few times. The CDR3 reads CASSQEPGDTGELFF. In nucleotides, the CDR3 is TGCGCCAGCAGCCAAGAGCCAGGGGACACCGGGGAGCTGTTTTTT. This sequence joins TRBV4-1 and TRBJ2-2, with D perhaps TRBD1 (6 bases). Trimming took off 0 bases at V and 3 bases at J, with 8 bases between the two ends. Germline assignment: CDR1 MGHRA and CDR2 YSYEKL. The CDR3 contains 15 residues.

This clonotype showed up many times. This chain uses TRBV2 with TRBJ1-2; the D is unclear. This CDR3 region has 13 residues. Trimming cost V 11 bases and J 2 bases, with 15 bases left between them. Germline lookup yields CDR1 SNHLY and CDR2 FYNNEI. Here the CDR3 reads CAGLPLGNYGYTF. CDR3 sequence (DNA): TGTGCCGGCCTCCCGTTAGGAAACTATGGCTACACCTTC.

A word on this clonotype: A junction end diverges from the germline sequence, so it may reflect a read error. The gene calls are TRBV2 and TRBJ2-2; tentative D call: TRBD2 (6 bases). The V gene's germline CDR1 is SNHLY and CDR2 FYNNEI. CDR3 length: 16 residues. This CDR3 reads CASSEAGTGNAGELFF. In nucleotides, the CDR3 is TGTGCCAGCAGTGAAGCTGGGACTGGGAACGCCGGGGAGCTGTTTTTT.

There are many counts of this clonotype. The chain links TRBV27 to TRBJ2-4; D unresolved. Germline V gives CDR1 MNHEY, CDR2 SMNVEV (reference sequence). This CDR3 spans 16 amino acids. V was shortened by 0 bases and J by 0 bases, with 9 bases between the two germline ends. The CDR3 coding sequence is TGTGCCAGCAGTTTATCGTTTGGGCTAGCCAAAAACATTCAGTACTTC. Its protein product is CASSLSFGLAKNIQYF.

This clonotype was detected many times. V gene TRBV10-3 combines with J gene TRBJ2-6; D not certain. Between the trimmed V and J ends, which lost 4 bases and 0 bases, there was a span of 7 bases. CDR1 is ENHRY, CDR2 SYGVKD, per germline. The CDR3 has 15 residues. This chain's CDR3 is CAISGRFSGANVLTF. CDR3 coding DNA: TGTGCCATCAGTGGTAGGTTCTCTGGGGCCAACGTCCTGACTTTC.

This clonotype was observed many times. V usage is TRBV6-5 and J usage is TRBJ2-1, with D unclear. V shed 0 bases and J shed 5 bases, with 2 bases lying between them. The CDR3 runs 12 residues. Per germline, CDR1 MNHEY and CDR2 SVGAGI. The CDR3 loop is CASSYSHNEQFF. In nucleotides, the CDR3 is TGTGCCAGCAGTTACTCGCACAATGAGCAGTTCTTC.

There are a few counts of this clonotype. This clone may be a read error of a much larger clone one base away. The gene calls are TRBV15 and TRBJ2-1, with D possibly called TRBD1 or TRBD2 (7 bases each). Trimming stripped 2 bases from V and 8 bases from J, with 19 bases between. Per the germline V gene, CDR1 is LNHNV and CDR2 is YYDKDF (reference sequence). The CDR3 totals 16 residues. The CDR3 loop is CATSRTLAAGGDEQFF. The CDR3, as DNA: TGTGCCACCAGCAGAACGTTGGCGGCAGGGGGGGATGAGCAGTTCTTC.

The V call is TRBV9, the J call TRBJ2-2; D is ambiguous. The CDR3 sequence is 13 residues long. Germline V gene sequence: CDR1 SGDLS, CDR2 YYNGEE. Deletions cut 3 bases from V and 10 bases from J, with 13 bases between. The CDR3 region is CASSAHPYLELFF. DNA of the CDR3: TGTGCCAGCAGCGCCCATCCCTACCTGGAGCTGTTTTTT.

This clonotype was counted many times. The V and J genes are TRBV6-1 and TRBJ2-7; TRBD1 agrees at 8 bases. The CDR3 consists of 14 residues. Looked up from germline, CDR1 is MNHNS and CDR2 is SASEGT. V dropped 7 bases and J dropped 7; count of bases not matched to a gene: 12. The CDR3 protein is CASITDRDRREQYF. The CDR3 DNA reads TGTGCCAGCATTACGGACAGGGATCGTCGGGAGCAGTACTTC.

The chain carries TRBV29-1 and TRBJ2-3; no clear D. Germline V gene sequence: CDR1 SQVTM, CDR2 ANQGSEA. The length of the CDR3 is 13 residues. Deletions cut 5 bases from V and 2 bases from J, with 11 bases between. CDR3 loop: CSVPRSDTDTQYF. For the CDR3, the DNA is TGCAGCGTTCCCAGGAGCGACACAGATACGCAGTATTTT.

The chain uses TRBV29-1 and TRBJ2-7; 12 positions agree with TRBD2. There are 16 residues in the CDR3. V trimming: 0 bases; J trimming: 5 bases; junction bases outside the gene matches: 8. Germline V gives CDR1 SQVTM, CDR2 ANQGSEA. CDR3 protein: CSVEDRGLAGGNEQYF. The CDR3 nucleotides are TGCAGCGTTGAAGATCGGGGCCTAGCGGGGGGGAACGAGCAGTACTTC.

This clonotype was counted between two and nine times. Relative to the germline gene, one junction end is altered; a read error may explain this. The chain employs TRBV20-1 and TRBJ2-5, with TRBD2 matching over 14 bases. The CDR3 covers 15 residues. In germline, CDR1 is DFQATT, CDR2 SNEGSKA (reference sequence). The CDR3 nucleotides are TGCGGTGCTCGACTAGCGGGAGGGTCGAGAGAGACCCAGTACTTC. The encoded protein is CGARLAGGSRETQYF.

Comments on this clonotype: Lacking the conserved final phenylalanine or tryptophan, this CDR3 likely reflects a read error. The chain has TRBV13 and TRBJ2-7; D is possibly TRBD2 (5 bases). Germline assignment: CDR1 PRHDT and CDR2 FYEKMQ (reference sequence). The CDR3 is 14 residues long. The CDR3 coding sequence is TGTGCCAGCAGCTCGGGAAATGACTCCTACGGGCAGTACTTA. It codes for CASSSGNDSYGQYL.

The chain is built from TRBV10-3 and TRBJ2-1; perhaps D is TRBD1 or TRBD2 (6 bases each). Trimming cost V 10 bases and J 6 bases, with 22 bases left between them. There are 15 residues in the CDR3. Germline V gene data show CDR1 as ENHRY and CDR2 as SYGVKD. The CDR3 loop is CASRVEGGPSNEQFF. Here the CDR3 DNA reads TGTGCCAGTAGGGTCGAGGGGGGCCCCTCCAATGAGCAGTTCTTC.

This clonotype was seen a few times. The rearrangement uses TRBV25-1 and TRBJ1-5; TRBD1 matches at 7 bases. Trimming cost V 5 bases and J 3 bases; bases outside gene matches: 4. CDR3 size: 14 residues. Germline CDR1 MGHDK, CDR2 SYGVNS. The DNA of the CDR3 is TGTGCCAGCAGTACGACAGGGAACAATCAGCCCCAGCATTTT. It translates to CASSTTGNNQPQHF.